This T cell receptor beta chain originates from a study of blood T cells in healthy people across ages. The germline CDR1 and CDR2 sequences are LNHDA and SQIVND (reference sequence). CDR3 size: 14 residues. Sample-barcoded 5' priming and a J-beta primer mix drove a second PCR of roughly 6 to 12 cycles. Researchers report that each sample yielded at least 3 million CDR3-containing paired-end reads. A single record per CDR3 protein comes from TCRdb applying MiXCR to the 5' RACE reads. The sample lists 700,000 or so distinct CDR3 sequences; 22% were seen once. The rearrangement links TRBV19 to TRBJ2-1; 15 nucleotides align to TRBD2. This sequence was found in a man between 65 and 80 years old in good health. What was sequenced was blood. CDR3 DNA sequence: TGTGGGACTAGCGGGAGGGCCAATCAATATGAGCAGTTCTTC. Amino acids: CGTSGRANQYEQFF.